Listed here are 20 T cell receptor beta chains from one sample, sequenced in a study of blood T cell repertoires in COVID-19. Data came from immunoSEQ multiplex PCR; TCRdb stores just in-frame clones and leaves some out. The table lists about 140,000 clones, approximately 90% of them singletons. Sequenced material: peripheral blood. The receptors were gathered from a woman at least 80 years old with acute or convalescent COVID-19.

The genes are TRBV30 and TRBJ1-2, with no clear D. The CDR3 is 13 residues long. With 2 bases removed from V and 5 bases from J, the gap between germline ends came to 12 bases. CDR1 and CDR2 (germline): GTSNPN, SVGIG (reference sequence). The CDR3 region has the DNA TGTGCCTGGAGTAGGCAGGCCGAATATGGCTACACCTTC. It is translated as CAWSRQAEYGYTF.

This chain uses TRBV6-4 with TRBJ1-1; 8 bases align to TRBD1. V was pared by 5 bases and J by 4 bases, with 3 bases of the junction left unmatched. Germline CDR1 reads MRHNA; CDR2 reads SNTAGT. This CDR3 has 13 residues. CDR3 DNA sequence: TGTGCCAGCAGTTACACAGGGGGCACTGAAGCTTTCTTT. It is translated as CASSYTGGTEAFF.

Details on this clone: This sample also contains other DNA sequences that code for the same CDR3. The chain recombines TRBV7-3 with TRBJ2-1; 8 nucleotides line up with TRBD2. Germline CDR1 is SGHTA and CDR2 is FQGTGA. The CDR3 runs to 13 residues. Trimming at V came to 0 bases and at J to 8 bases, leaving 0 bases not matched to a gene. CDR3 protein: CASSLTRGDEQFF. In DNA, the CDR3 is TGTGCCAGCAGCTTAACGCGGGGGGATGAGCAGTTCTTC.

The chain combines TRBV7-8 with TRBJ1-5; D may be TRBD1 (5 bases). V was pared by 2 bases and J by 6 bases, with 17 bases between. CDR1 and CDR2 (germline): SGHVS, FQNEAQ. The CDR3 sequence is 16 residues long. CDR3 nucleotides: TGTGCCAGCAGCTTATTAGTAGGGGTCGGTAGTCAGCCCCAGCATTTT. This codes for CASSLLVGVGSQPQHF.

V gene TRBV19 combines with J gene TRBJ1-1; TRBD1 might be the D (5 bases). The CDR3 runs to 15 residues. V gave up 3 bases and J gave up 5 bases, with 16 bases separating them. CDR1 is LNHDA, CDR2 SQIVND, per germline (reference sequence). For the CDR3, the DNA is TGTGCCAGTAGTATTGGGCGGGGGGAGAGGACTGAAGCTTTCTTT. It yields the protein CASSIGRGERTEAFF.

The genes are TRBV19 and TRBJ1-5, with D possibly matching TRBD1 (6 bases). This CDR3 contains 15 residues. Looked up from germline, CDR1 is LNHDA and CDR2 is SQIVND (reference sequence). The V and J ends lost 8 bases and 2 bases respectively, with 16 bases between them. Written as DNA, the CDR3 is TGTGCCAGTCTCCCGAACAGGGCGGGCAATCAGCCCCAGCATTTT. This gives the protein CASLPNRAGNQPQHF.

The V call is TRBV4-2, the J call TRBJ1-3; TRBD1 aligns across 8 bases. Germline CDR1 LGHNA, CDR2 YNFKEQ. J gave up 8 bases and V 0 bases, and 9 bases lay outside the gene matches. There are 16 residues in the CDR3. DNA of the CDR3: TGTGCCAGCAGCCAAGATGCAGGACAGGGCCGAGACACCATATATTTT. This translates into CASSQDAGQGRDTIYF.

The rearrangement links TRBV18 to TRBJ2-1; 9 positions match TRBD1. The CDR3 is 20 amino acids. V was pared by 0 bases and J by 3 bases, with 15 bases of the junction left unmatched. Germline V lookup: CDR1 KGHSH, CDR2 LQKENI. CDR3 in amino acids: CASSPPGPAGDRARYNEQFF. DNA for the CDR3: TGTGCCAGCTCACCACCGGGCCCGGCGGGGGACAGGGCCCGCTACAATGAGCAGTTCTTC.

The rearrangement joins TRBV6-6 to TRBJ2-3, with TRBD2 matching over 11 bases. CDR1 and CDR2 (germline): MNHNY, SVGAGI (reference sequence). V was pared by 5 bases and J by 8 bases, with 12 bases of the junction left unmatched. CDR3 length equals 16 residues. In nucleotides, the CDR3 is TGTGCCAGCAGTCTCTCCCTAGCGGGGGGTTCGGTTACGCAGTATTTT. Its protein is CASSLSLAGGSVTQYF.

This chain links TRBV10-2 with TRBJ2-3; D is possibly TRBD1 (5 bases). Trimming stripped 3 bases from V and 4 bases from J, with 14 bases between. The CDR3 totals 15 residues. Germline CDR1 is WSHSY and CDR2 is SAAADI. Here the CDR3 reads CASSDSGYASDTQYF. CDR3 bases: TGCGCCAGCAGTGATTCAGGGTATGCATCAGATACGCAGTATTTT.

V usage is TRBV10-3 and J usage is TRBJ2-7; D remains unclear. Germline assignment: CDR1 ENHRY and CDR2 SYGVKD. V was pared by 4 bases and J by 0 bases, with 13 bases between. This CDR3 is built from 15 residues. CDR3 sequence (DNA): TGTGCCATCAGTGCCCGTCAAGATAGCTCCTACGAGCAGTACTTC. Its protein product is CAISARQDSSYEQYF.

In DNA, the CDR3 is TGTGCCAGCAAAGGACAGGGAGGCAATCAGCCCCAGCATTTT. Translation gives CASKGQGGNQPQHF. This chain links TRBV3-1 (or the pseudogene TRBV3-2) with TRBJ1-5; 8 positions agree with TRBD1. The trim removed 7 bases at V and 2 bases at J, leaving 4 bases unmatched. Germline V gene data show CDR1 as LGHDT and CDR2 as YNNKEL (reference sequence). The CDR3 length is 14 residues.

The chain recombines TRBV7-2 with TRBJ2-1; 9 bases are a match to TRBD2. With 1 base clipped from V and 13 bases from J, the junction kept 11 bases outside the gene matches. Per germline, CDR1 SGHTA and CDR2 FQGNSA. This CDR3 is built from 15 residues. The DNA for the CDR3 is TGTGCCAGCAGCTTAGGATTAGCGGGGGTCCAGACCCAGTTCTTC. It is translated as CASSLGLAGVQTQFF.

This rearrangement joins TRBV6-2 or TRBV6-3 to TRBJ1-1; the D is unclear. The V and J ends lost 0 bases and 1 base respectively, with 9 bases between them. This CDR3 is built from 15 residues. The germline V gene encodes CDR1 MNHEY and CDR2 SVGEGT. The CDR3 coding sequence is TGTGCCAGCAGTTACTCGCTACAGAGGAACACTGAAGCTTTCTTT. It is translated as CASSYSLQRNTEAFF.

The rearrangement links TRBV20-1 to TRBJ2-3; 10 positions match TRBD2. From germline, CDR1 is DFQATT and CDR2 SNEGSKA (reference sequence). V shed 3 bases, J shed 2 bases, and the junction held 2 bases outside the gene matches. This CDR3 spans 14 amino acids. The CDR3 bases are TGCAGTGCTAGTAGCGGGGGGATCACAGATACGCAGTATTTT. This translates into CSASSGGITDTQYF.

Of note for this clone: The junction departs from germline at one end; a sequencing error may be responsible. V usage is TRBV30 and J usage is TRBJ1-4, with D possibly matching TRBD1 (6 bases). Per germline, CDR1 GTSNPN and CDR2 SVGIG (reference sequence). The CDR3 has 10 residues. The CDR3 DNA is TGTGCCGGATGGACAGAGGGGTTGATTTTT. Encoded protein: CAGWTEGLIF.

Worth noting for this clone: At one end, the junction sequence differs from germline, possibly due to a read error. The CDR3 loop reads CASSNWRGGDTEAFF. The CDR3 coding sequence is TGTGCCAGCAGCAATTGGAGGGGAGGGGACACAGAAGCTTTCTTT. The chain uses TRBV3-1 (or the pseudogene TRBV3-2) and TRBJ1-1, with D maybe TRBD1 (6 bases). The CDR3 is made up of 15 amino acids. Germline assignment: CDR1 LGHDT and CDR2 YNNKEL (reference sequence).

This chain's CDR3 is CASSQDRTYGYTF. The CDR3 DNA reads TGTGCCAGCAGCCAAGACAGGACCTATGGCTACACCTTC. This chain connects TRBV7-2 to TRBJ1-2; tentatively, D is TRBD1 (6 bases). V dropped 5 bases and J dropped 4 bases, with 11 bases sitting between them. The CDR3 is 13 amino acids. Germline CDR1 reads SGHTA; CDR2 reads FQGNSA.

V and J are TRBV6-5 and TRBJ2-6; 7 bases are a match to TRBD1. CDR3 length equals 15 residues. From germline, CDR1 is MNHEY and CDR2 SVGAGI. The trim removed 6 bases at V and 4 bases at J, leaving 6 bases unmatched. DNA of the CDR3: TGTGCCAGCAGAGATACAGGGGCCGGGGCCAACGTCCTGACTTTC. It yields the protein CASRDTGAGANVLTF.

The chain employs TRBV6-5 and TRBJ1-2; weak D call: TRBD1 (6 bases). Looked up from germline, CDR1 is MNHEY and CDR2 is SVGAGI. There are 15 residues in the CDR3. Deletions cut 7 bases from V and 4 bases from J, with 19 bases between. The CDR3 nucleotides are TGTGCCAGCAACTCCCGAGACAGGCCCTTCTATGGCTACACCTTC. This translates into CASNSRDRPFYGYTF.